Below, one T cell receptor (beta chain) is given with its context. Sequencing used immunoSEQ multiplex PCR; TCRdb keeps in-frame clones, though not all of them. The table records tens of thousands of clones, nearly 95% of them present only once. This entry is derived from a study of technical replicates of blood from a few donors. CDR3 length equals 15 residues. The V and J ends lost 0 bases and 2 bases respectively, with 8 bases between them. Germline V gives CDR1 MGHRA, CDR2 YSYEKL. V gene TRBV4-1 combines with J gene TRBJ2-1; TRBD2 might be the D (6 bases). Sequenced input: PBMCs. This clonotype originated in a human donor in good health. Some clones in this sample may be carry-over from other donors' samples. This chain's CDR3 is CASSQDTSPYNEQFF. The CDR3 nucleotides are TGCGCCAGCAGCCAAGATACTAGCCCCTACAATGAGCAGTTCTTC.